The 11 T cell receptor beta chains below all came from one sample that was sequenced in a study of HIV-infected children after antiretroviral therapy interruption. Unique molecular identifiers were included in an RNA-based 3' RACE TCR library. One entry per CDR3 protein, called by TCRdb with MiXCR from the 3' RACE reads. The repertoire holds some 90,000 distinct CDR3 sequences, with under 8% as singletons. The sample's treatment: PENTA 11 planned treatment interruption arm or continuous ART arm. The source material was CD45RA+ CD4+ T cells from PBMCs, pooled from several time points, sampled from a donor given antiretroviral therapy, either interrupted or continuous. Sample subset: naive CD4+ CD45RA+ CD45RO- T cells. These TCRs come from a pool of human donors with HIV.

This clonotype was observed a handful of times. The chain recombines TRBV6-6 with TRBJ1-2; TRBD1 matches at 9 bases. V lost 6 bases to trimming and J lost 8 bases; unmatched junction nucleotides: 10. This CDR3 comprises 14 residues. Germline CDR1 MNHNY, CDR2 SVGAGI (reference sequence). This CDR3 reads CASRYRGRLSGYTF. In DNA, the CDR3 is TGTGCCAGCAGATACAGGGGGCGGCTTTCGGGCTACACCTTC.

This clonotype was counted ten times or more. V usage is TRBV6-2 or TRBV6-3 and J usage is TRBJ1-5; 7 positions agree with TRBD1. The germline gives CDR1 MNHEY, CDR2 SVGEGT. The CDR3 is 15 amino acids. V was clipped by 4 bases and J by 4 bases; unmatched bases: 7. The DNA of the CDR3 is TGTGCCAGCAGTTCAGGGGGTTCAAGAAATCAGCCCCAGCATTTT. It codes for CASSSGGSRNQPQHF.

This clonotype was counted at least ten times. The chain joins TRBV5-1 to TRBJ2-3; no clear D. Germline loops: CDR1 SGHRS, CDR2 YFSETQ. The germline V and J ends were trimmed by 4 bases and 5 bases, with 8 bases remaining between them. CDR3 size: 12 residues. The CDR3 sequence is CASSIAKDTQYF. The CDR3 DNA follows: TGCGCCAGCAGCATTGCGAAAGATACGCAGTATTTT.

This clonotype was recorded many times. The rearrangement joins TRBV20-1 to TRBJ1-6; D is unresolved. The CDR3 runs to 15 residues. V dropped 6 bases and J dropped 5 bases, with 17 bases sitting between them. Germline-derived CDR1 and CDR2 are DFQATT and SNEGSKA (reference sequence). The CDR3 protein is CSAPLSLLDNSPLHF. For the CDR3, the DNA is TGCAGTGCCCCCCTCAGTCTTTTAGATAATTCACCCCTCCACTTT.

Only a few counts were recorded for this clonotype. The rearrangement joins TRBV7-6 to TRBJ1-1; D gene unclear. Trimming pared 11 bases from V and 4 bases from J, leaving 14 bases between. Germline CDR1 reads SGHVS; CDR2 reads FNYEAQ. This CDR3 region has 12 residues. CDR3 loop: CASPERRTEAFF. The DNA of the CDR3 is TGTGCCTCCCCCGAACGACGCACTGAAGCTTTCTTT.

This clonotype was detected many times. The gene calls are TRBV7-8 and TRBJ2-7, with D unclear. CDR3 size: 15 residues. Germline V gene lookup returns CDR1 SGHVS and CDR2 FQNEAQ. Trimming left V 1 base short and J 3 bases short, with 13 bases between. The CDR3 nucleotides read TGTGCCAGCAGCTTAGGTACCACAGTGATCTACGAGCAGTACTTC. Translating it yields CASSLGTTVIYEQYF.

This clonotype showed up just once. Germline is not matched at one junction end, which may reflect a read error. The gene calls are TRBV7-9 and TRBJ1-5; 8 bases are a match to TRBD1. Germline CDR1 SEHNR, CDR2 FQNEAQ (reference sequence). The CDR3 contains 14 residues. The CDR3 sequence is CVSSSRGRDQPQHF. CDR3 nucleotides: TGTGTCAGCAGCTCCAGGGGGCGAGATCAGCCCCAGCATTTT.

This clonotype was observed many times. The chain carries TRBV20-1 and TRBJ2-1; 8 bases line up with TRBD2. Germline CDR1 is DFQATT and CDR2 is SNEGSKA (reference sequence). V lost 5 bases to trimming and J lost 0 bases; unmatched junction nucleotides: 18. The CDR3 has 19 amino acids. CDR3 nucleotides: TGCAGTGCTGGATTACCCGGGACTAGTCTCTTAAGCTCCTACAATGAGCAGTTCTTC. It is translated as CSAGLPGTSLLSSYNEQFF.

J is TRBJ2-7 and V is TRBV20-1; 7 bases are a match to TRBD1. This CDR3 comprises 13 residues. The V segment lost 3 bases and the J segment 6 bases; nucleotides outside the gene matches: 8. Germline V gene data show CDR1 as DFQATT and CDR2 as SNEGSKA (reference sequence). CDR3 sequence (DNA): TGCAGTGCTAGCGACAGGGCTGACAGCGAGCAGTACTTC. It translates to CSASDRADSEQYF.

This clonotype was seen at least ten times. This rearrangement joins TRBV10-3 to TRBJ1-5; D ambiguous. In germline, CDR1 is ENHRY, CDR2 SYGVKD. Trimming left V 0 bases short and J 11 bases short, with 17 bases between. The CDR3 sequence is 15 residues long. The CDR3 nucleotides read TGTGCCATCAGTGAGTCCCCGGACGTAAGACCAGCCCAGCATTTT. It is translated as CAISESPDVRPAQHF.

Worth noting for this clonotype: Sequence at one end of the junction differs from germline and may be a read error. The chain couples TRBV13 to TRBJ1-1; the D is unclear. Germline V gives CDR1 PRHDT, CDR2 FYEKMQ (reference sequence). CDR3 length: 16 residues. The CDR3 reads CASSPIWAELNTVAFF. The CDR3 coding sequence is TGTGCCAGCAGCCCGATTTGGGCAGAGCTGAACACTGTAGCTTTCTTT.